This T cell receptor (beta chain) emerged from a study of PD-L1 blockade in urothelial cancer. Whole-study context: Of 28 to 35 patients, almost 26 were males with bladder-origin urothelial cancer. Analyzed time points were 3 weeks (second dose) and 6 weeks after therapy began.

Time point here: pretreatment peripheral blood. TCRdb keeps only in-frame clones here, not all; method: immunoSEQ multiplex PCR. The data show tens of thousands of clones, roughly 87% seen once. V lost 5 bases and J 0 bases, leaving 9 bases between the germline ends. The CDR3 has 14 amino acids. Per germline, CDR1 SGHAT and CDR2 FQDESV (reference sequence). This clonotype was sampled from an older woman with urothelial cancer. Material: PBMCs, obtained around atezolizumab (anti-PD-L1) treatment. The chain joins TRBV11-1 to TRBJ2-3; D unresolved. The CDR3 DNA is TGTGCCAGCAGCGCACCGACTAGCACAGATACGCAGTATTTT. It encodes CASSAPTSTDTQYF. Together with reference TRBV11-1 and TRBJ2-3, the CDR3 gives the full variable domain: EAEVAQSPRYKITEKSQAVAFWCDPISGHATLYWYRQILGQGPELLVQFQDESVVDDSQLPKDRFSAERLKGVDSTLKIQPAELGDSAMYLCASSAPTSTDTQYFGPGTRLTVL.